The next 17 T cell receptor beta chains were all read from a single sample in a study of radiotherapy plus CTLA-4 blockade in lung cancer listed by TCRdb under 2018. The library was generated by the immunoSEQ multiplex PCR assay. Sourced from immuneACCESS, this table was stored by TCRdb with only in-frame sequences that have V and J called. A share of the clones is absent; for the studies checked, an unresolved V gene accounts for under half, and the remainder has no known explanation. In this sample the table shows approximately 41,000 clones, approximately 70% of which occur a single time. The top ten constitute around 9.6% of the sample. The specimen was peripheral blood, collected from a patient treated with radiotherapy plus ipilimumab. The receptors stem from a human donor with non-small cell lung cancer who had stable disease on radiotherapy plus ipilimumab.

CDR3 DNA: TGTGCCAGCAGCCAATTGGACAGAAACACCGGGGAGCTGTTTTTT. This sequence encodes CASSQLDRNTGELFF. V gene TRBV5-6 combines with J gene TRBJ2-2; TRBD1 might be the D (6 bases). The CDR3 has 15 residues. Germline V lookup: CDR1 SGHDT, CDR2 YYEEEE. V was shortened by 4 bases and J by 2 bases, with 12 bases between the two germline ends.

This chain uses TRBV30 with TRBJ1-4; D may be TRBD1 (6 bases). CDR3 length equals 14 residues. Germline V gives CDR1 GTSNPN, CDR2 SVGIG (reference sequence). Deletions cut 2 bases from V and 4 bases from J, with 11 bases between. CDR3 coding DNA: TGTGCCTGGAGTCTACAGGGATTTAATGAAAAACTGTTTTTT. This translates into CAWSLQGFNEKLFF. Full variable domain (rest looked up from reference TRBV30 and TRBJ1-4): SQTIHQWPATLVQPVGSPLSLECTVEGTSNPNLYWYRQAAGRGLQLLFYSVGIGQISSEVPQNLSASRPQDRQFILSSKKLLLSDSGFYLCAWSLQGFNEKLFFGSGTQLSVL.

V gene TRBV6-6 combines with J gene TRBJ1-1, with 8 bases identical to TRBD1. The V and J ends lost 7 bases and 3 bases, in that order; junction bases with no gene match: 7. The CDR3 length is 14 residues. Germline loops: CDR1 MNHNY, CDR2 SVGAGI (reference sequence). The CDR3, as DNA: TGTGCCAGCACCCTGGACAGGGAGGACACTGAAGCTTTCTTT. It is translated as CASTLDREDTEAFF.

V is TRBV10-2 and J is TRBJ2-7, with 12 bases aligning to TRBD2. Germline-derived CDR1 and CDR2 are WSHSY and SAAADI. This CDR3 is built from 14 residues. Losses at the gene ends were 5 bases for V and 2 bases for J; bases not matched to a gene: 1. CDR3 sequence: CASSWTSGAYEQYF. CDR3 coding DNA: TGCGCCAGCAGTTGGACTAGCGGGGCCTACGAGCAGTACTTC.

The gene calls are TRBV10-3 and TRBJ1-1, with TRBD1 identical over 10 bases. V lost 4 bases and J lost 4; bases outside the gene matches: 6. CDR3 size: 15 residues. Per the germline V gene, CDR1 is ENHRY and CDR2 is SYGVKD. Written as DNA, the CDR3 is TGTGCCATCAGTGGGACAGGGGGTTCGGGCACTGAAGCTTTCTTT. Translating gives CAISGTGGSGTEAFF.

The chain recombines TRBV19 with TRBJ1-4; 7 bases fit TRBD1. Germline trimming cut 6 bases from V and 6 bases from J; bases unmatched to any gene: 7. CDR1 and CDR2 from the germline V gene are LNHDA and SQIVND (reference sequence). The CDR3 consists of 14 residues. The CDR3 loop is CASRKTGLDEKLFF. Written as DNA, the CDR3 is TGTGCCAGTAGAAAGACAGGGCTGGATGAAAAACTGTTTTTT.

The rearrangement links TRBV5-1 to TRBJ1-4, with 8 bases aligning to TRBD1. The trim removed 5 bases at V and 7 bases at J, leaving 13 bases unmatched. Germline values: CDR1 SGHRS, CDR2 YFSETQ. The CDR3 has 16 residues. The CDR3 DNA sequence: TGCGCCAGCAGATCTTATCCCGGACAGGGCTCTGAAAAACTGTTTTTT. Protein: CASRSYPGQGSEKLFF.

This chain links TRBV7-2 with TRBJ2-1, with D possibly matching TRBD1 (7 bases). The germline CDR1 and CDR2 sequences are SGHTA and FQGNSA. V was cut by 5 bases and J by 16 bases, with 21 bases left in between. The CDR3 has 13 amino acids. For the CDR3, the DNA is TGTGCCAGCAGCCCCAGGGGGGCTAGAGAAAAATTCTTC. It translates to CASSPRGAREKFF.

This clone has only a few counts. The chain is built from TRBV5-6 and TRBJ2-2; 8 nucleotides match TRBD1. Germline assignment: CDR1 SGHDT and CDR2 YYEEEE. With V trimmed by 1 base and J by 5 bases, 10 bases remained unmatched. CDR3 length: 17 amino acids. This chain's CDR3 is CASSLIRGRRVTGELFF. As DNA, the CDR3 is TGTGCCAGCAGCTTGATCAGGGGGCGCCGGGTAACCGGGGAGCTGTTTTTT.

This clone was picked up a small number of times. The rearrangement links TRBV9 to TRBJ2-7, with D perhaps TRBD2 (6 bases). The CDR3 loop spans 14 amino acids. The V end was cut by 0 bases, the J end by 3 bases, with 10 bases between. CDR1 and CDR2 from the germline V gene are SGDLS and YYNGEE. The CDR3 spells CASSVGRGSYEQYF. CDR3 coding DNA: TGTGCCAGCAGCGTAGGGCGGGGCAGCTACGAGCAGTACTTC.

The J gene is TRBJ2-6, the V gene TRBV5-6, with 9 bases identical to TRBD1. In germline, CDR1 is SGHDT, CDR2 YYEEEE. This CDR3 has 17 amino acids. V lost 2 bases and J lost 4; bases outside the gene matches: 7. The CDR3 region is CASSLGTGLSGANVLTF. The CDR3 region has the DNA TGTGCCAGCAGCTTAGGGACAGGGTTGTCCGGGGCCAACGTCCTGACTTTC. The full variable domain, in which reference TRBV5-6 and TRBJ2-6 provide the parts outside the CDR3, is DAGVTQSPTHLIKTRGQQVTLRCSPKSGHDTVSWYQQALGQGPQFIFQYYEEEERQRGNFPDRFSGHQFPNYSSELNVNALLLGDSALYLCASSLGTGLSGANVLTFGAGSRLTVL.

This clone came up once. The gene calls are TRBV11-1 and TRBJ1-6; D call uncertain. With 1 base removed from V and 14 bases from J, the gap between germline ends came to 12 bases. Germline values: CDR1 SGHAT, CDR2 FQDESV (reference sequence). The CDR3 extends over 13 amino acids. The DNA for the CDR3 is TGTGCCAGCAGCTTAGGAGGTAAATCGACCCTCCACTTT. The encoded protein is CASSLGGKSTLHF.

V usage is TRBV6-6 and J usage is TRBJ2-7, with 8 nucleotides matching TRBD2. The CDR3 length is 13 residues. V dropped 6 bases and J dropped 1; count of bases not matched to a gene: 2. Germline assignment: CDR1 MNHNY and CDR2 SVGAGI (reference sequence). The CDR3 sequence: CASSREGSYEQYF. CDR3 DNA: TGTGCCAGCAGCCGGGAGGGGTCCTACGAGCAGTACTTC.

The chain joins TRBV7-2 to TRBJ2-7; 15 bases match TRBD2. The CDR3 extends over 14 amino acids. The ends lost 5 bases at V and 9 bases at J; junction bases unmatched: 5. CDR1 and CDR2 from the germline V gene are SGHTA and FQGNSA. CDR3 coding DNA: TGTGCCAGCAGCATGGGACTAGCGGGGGGCTTGCAGTACTTC. Its protein product is CASSMGLAGGLQYF.

This sequence joins TRBV7-6 and TRBJ1-6; D might be TRBD1 (5 bases). The V gene's germline CDR1 is SGHVS and CDR2 FNYEAQ. The V end was cut by 0 bases, the J end by 1 base, with 13 bases between. CDR3 length: 18 residues. CDR3 sequence: CASSLAGRGASYNSPLHF. The CDR3 bases are TGTGCCAGCAGCTTAGCGGGAAGGGGCGCGTCCTATAATTCACCCCTCCACTTT.

V usage is TRBV27 and J usage is TRBJ1-1; 8 nucleotides agree with TRBD1. The V gene end was trimmed by 3 bases and the J gene end by 3 bases; junction bases not matched to a gene: 3. Per the germline V gene, CDR1 is MNHEY and CDR2 is SMNVEV (reference sequence). The CDR3 is 14 amino acids. The CDR3 loop is CASSFGTGHTEAFF. CDR3 sequence (DNA): TGTGCCAGCAGTTTCGGGACAGGTCACACTGAAGCTTTCTTT.

The chain employs TRBV2 and TRBJ1-1, with 8 bases that match TRBD1. V lost 6 bases and J lost 4; bases outside the gene matches: 4. The CDR3 sequence is 13 residues long. Germline CDR1 and CDR2: SNHLY and FYNNEI. The CDR3 here is CASSGQGGTEAFF. The CDR3 nucleotides read TGTGCCAGCAGCGGACAGGGTGGCACTGAAGCTTTCTTT.